These 24 T cell receptor beta chains were all obtained from the same sample, sequenced in a study of blood T cell repertoires in COVID-19. This table comes from immunoSEQ multiplex PCR, and its TCRdb copy is limited to in-frame clones, with some not included. The repertoire holds 8,500 to 10,000 clones, with 91% as singletons. The material sequenced was peripheral blood. All receptors derive from a woman in her forties or fifties with active COVID-19.

The chain is built from TRBV28 and TRBJ2-5; 13 bases fit TRBD2. The CDR3 runs to 14 residues. Germline CDR1 and CDR2: MDHEN and SYDVKM. V lost 6 bases and J lost 4; bases outside the gene matches: 2. Here the CDR3 reads CASSRTSGRETQYF. Here the CDR3 DNA reads TGTGCCAGCAGCAGGACTAGCGGGAGAGAGACCCAGTACTTC.

This chain joins TRBV13 and TRBJ2-4; weak D call: TRBD1 (5 bases). V was shortened by 5 bases and J by 0 bases, with 8 bases between the two germline ends. This CDR3 region has 14 residues. The germline V gene encodes CDR1 PRHDT and CDR2 FYEKMQ (reference sequence). As DNA, the CDR3 is TGTGCCAGCAGCCCACAGGTAGCCAAAAACATTCAGTACTTC. Amino acids: CASSPQVAKNIQYF.

The rearrangement uses TRBV18 and TRBJ1-1; D not certain. The V gene lost 3 bases and the J gene lost 6 bases, with 11 bases spanning the gap. The germline V gene has CDR1 KGHSH and CDR2 LQKENI. There are 13 residues in the CDR3. DNA of the CDR3: TGTGCCAGCTCACCGCCGGACGGGGCTGAAGCTTTCTTT. This codes for CASSPPDGAEAFF.

The chain links TRBV19 to TRBJ1-2; D is possibly TRBD1 (6 bases). Trimming stripped 3 bases from V and 4 bases from J, with 9 bases between. Germline V gene sequence: CDR1 LNHDA, CDR2 SQIVND (reference sequence). The CDR3 loop spans 13 amino acids. CDR3 sequence: CASSITGTYGYTF. The CDR3 bases are TGTGCCAGTAGTATCACAGGGACCTATGGCTACACCTTC.

The chain carries TRBV6-5 and TRBJ1-2; D is possibly TRBD1 (5 bases). Trimming removed 4 bases at V and 4 bases at J, with 13 bases between. Germline loops: CDR1 MNHEY, CDR2 SVGAGI. The CDR3 extends over 14 amino acids. The CDR3 DNA follows: TGTGCCAGCAGTTCTCCCGACAGTTCCTATGGCTACACCTTC. It codes for CASSSPDSSYGYTF.

The V call is TRBV3-1 (or the pseudogene TRBV3-2), the J call TRBJ2-7; 8 nucleotides agree with TRBD2. V shed 10 bases and J 6 bases; nucleotides not matched to a gene: 5. The CDR3 runs 11 residues. The germline V gene encodes CDR1 LGHDT and CDR2 YNNKEL (reference sequence). As DNA, the CDR3 is TGTGCCACCGGGGGGGCTTCCGAGCAGTACTTC. Translated: CATGGASEQYF.

The chain recombines TRBV2 with TRBJ2-3, with D possibly being TRBD2 (5 bases). V was clipped by 6 bases and J by 0 bases, with 13 bases between them. The CDR3 is 15 residues long. Looked up from germline, CDR1 is SNHLY and CDR2 is FYNNEI. CDR3 residues: CASSKGRGSTDTQYF. The CDR3 bases are TGTGCCAGCAGCAAAGGACGGGGAAGCACAGATACGCAGTATTTT.

This clone occurred a few times. The rearrangement links TRBV2 to TRBJ2-7; TRBD2 matches 10 bases. The CDR3 sequence is 17 residues long. Germline CDR1 SNHLY, CDR2 FYNNEI. The J segment lost 6 bases and the V segment lost 5 bases, leaving 16 bases of the junction unmatched. The CDR3 DNA reads as TGTGCCAGCAGTCGGACTAGCGGCCATGGGATTAGTTGCGAGCAGTACTTC. Its protein product is CASSRTSGHGISCEQYF.

The chain couples TRBV21-1 to TRBJ1-1; the DNA was not compared with TRBD1, the D call given in the table. TRBV21-1 is a recognized pseudogene. There are 10 residues in the CDR3. The CDR3 protein is CAGFNTEAFF. The DNA of the CDR3 is TGTGCCGGCTTCAACACTGAAGCTTTCTTT.

The gene calls are TRBV7-9 and TRBJ2-7; a weak D match, TRBD2 (6 bases). Per the germline V gene, CDR1 is SEHNR and CDR2 is FQNEAQ (reference sequence). V gave up 1 base and J gave up 1 base, with 11 bases separating them. The CDR3 length is 15 residues. This chain's CDR3 is CASSLEGLLSYEQYF. CDR3 in DNA: TGTGCCAGCAGCTTAGAGGGACTGCTTTCCTACGAGCAGTACTTC.

This clone was counted between two and nine times. The chain carries TRBV4-1 and TRBJ1-2, with 8 bases that match TRBD1. Trimming cost V 1 base and J 8 bases; bases outside gene matches: 9. Germline CDR1 MGHRA, CDR2 YSYEKL. The length of the CDR3 is 15 residues. The CDR3 protein is CASSQGQGADVGYTF. The CDR3 coding sequence is TGCGCCAGCAGCCAAGGTCAGGGGGCAGATGTGGGCTACACCTTC.

J is TRBJ2-5 and V is TRBV28; possible D gene TRBD2, 6 bases. This CDR3 has 14 residues. The germline V and J ends were trimmed by 4 bases and 5 bases, with 14 bases remaining between them. Per germline, CDR1 MDHEN and CDR2 SYDVKM. CDR3 residues: CASSSPTSGETQYF. In DNA, the CDR3 is TGTGCCAGCAGTTCTCCGACTAGTGGCGAGACCCAGTACTTC. The full variable domain, in which reference TRBV28 and TRBJ2-5 provide the parts outside the CDR3, is DVKVTQSSRYLVKRTGEKVFLECVQDMDHENMFWYRQDPGLGLRLIYFSYDVKMKEKGDIPEGYSVSREKKERFSLILESASTNQTSMYLCASSSPTSGETQYFGPGTRLLVL.

The V and J genes are TRBV30 and TRBJ2-3; a possible D gene is TRBD1 (6 bases). The length of the CDR3 is 14 residues. Trimming left V 8 bases short and J 3 bases short, with 18 bases between. Germline lookup yields CDR1 GTSNPN and CDR2 SVGIG (reference sequence). CDR3 DNA: TGTGCCAGTCAGGGAAGGGGGTCGACAGATACGCAGTATTTT. Protein product: CASQGRGSTDTQYF.

This clone showed up just a few times. The CDR3 nucleotides read TGTGCCAGCAGATCCGGGACTAGCGACCATGAGCAGTTCTTC. This encodes CASRSGTSDHEQFF. The genes are TRBV2 and TRBJ2-1; 10 bases line up with TRBD2. Germline lookup yields CDR1 SNHLY and CDR2 FYNNEI. The junction had 7 bases not matched to a gene; V was cut back by 6 bases and J by 8 bases. The CDR3 sequence is 14 residues long.

The chain has TRBV28 and TRBJ2-7, with D tentatively TRBD1 (5 bases). The CDR3 is 15 residues long. Trimming removed 3 bases from V and 2 bases from J, with 14 bases in between. Germline-derived CDR1 and CDR2 are MDHEN and SYDVKM. CDR3 loop: CASSFQGIGAYEQYF. The CDR3 bases are TGTGCCAGCAGTTTTCAGGGTATAGGGGCCTACGAGCAGTACTTC.

The J gene is TRBJ2-1, the V gene TRBV5-1, with D maybe TRBD2 (6 bases). Germline loops: CDR1 SGHRS, CDR2 YFSETQ. The CDR3 extends over 14 amino acids. The germline V and J ends were trimmed by 4 bases and 7 bases, with 15 bases remaining between them. CDR3 in DNA: TGCGCCAGCAGCCTAGCTAGCGCGGGAAATGAGCAGTTCTTC. Amino acids: CASSLASAGNEQFF.

This sequence joins TRBV30 and TRBJ1-2, with D perhaps TRBD1 (5 bases). The V gene's germline CDR1 is GTSNPN and CDR2 SVGIG (reference sequence). V dropped 0 bases and J dropped 8 bases, with 16 bases sitting between them. CDR3 length: 14 residues. CDR3 amino acids: CAWSVDTGAGGYTF. The CDR3 DNA is TGTGCCTGGAGTGTAGACACAGGAGCGGGGGGCTACACCTTC.

This sequence joins TRBV19 and TRBJ2-3; maybe TRBD1 (6 bases). The length of the CDR3 is 17 residues. Germline lookup yields CDR1 LNHDA and CDR2 SQIVND (reference sequence). The V and J ends lost 0 bases and 4 bases respectively, with 17 bases between them. CDR3 loop: CASSIDPRQEVADTQYF. The CDR3 DNA reads TGTGCCAGTAGTATAGATCCGCGACAGGAGGTAGCAGATACGCAGTATTTT.

The rearrangement joins TRBV5-1 to TRBJ1-5, with D possibly TRBD1 on 5 matching bases. Trimming removed 0 bases at V and 6 bases at J, with 10 bases between. The germline V gene encodes CDR1 SGHRS and CDR2 YFSETQ. This CDR3 is 14 amino acids long. The CDR3 coding sequence is TGCGCCAGCAGCTTGGCGGGGGGTTCTCAGCCCCAGCATTTT. Encoded protein: CASSLAGGSQPQHF.

This chain joins TRBV6-5 and TRBJ2-7; D not resolved. V was trimmed by 7 bases and J by 4 bases, leaving 8 bases between them. In germline, CDR1 is MNHEY, CDR2 SVGAGI. The length of the CDR3 is 11 residues. CDR3 DNA: TGTGCCAGCACGCTCGGGTACGAGCAGTACTTC. Encoded protein: CASTLGYEQYF.

This sequence joins TRBV7-8 and TRBJ1-2; D is uncertain. Deletions cut 5 bases from V and 0 bases from J, with 13 bases between. CDR3 length equals 15 residues. Germline lookup yields CDR1 SGHVS and CDR2 FQNEAQ. The CDR3 region is CASSLSPSANYGYTF. Written as DNA, the CDR3 is TGTGCCAGCAGCCTATCACCATCGGCTAACTATGGCTACACCTTC.

V usage is TRBV9 and J usage is TRBJ2-1; D gene ambiguous. This CDR3 has 15 amino acids. The V gene's germline CDR1 is SGDLS and CDR2 YYNGEE. Trimming took 0 bases from V and 0 from J, leaving 7 bases between them. CDR3 bases: TGTGCCAGCAGCGTAGAGGAGTACTCCTACAATGAGCAGTTCTTC. Protein product: CASSVEEYSYNEQFF.

In its sample, this clone was seen once. This chain uses TRBV6-6 with TRBJ2-3, with 7 bases aligning to TRBD1. Trimming removed 3 bases from V and 0 bases from J; junction bases left unmatched: 6. Per germline, CDR1 MNHNY and CDR2 SVGAGI (reference sequence). The CDR3 runs to 16 residues. CDR3 DNA: TGTGCCAGCAGTTATTACGGGACAGCTAGCACAGATACGCAGTATTTT. It is translated as CASSYYGTASTDTQYF.

The chain carries TRBV19 and TRBJ1-5; possibly TRBD1 for D (5 bases). Trimming removed 6 bases from V and 7 bases from J, with 13 bases in between. CDR1 is LNHDA, CDR2 SQIVND, per germline (reference sequence). The CDR3 has 13 amino acids. CDR3: CASSGVGGQPQHF. CDR3 nucleotide sequence: TGTGCCAGTAGCGGCGTTGGGGGGCAGCCCCAGCATTTT.